One sample yielded the 16 T cell receptor beta chains listed below, sequenced in a study of cytomegalovirus exposure and HLA in healthy donors. Vbeta (60) and Jbeta (13) primers were used in the PCR. Clones were read by immunoSEQ multiplex PCR, and TCRdb kept only the in-frame ones, dropping some. The data contain fewer than 200,000 clones, 71% of them singletons. Material for sequencing was PBMCs. These receptors originate from a girl under 18 in good health and CMV-seronegative.

This sequence joins TRBV19 and TRBJ1-5; possibly TRBD1 for D (5 bases). Looked up from germline, CDR1 is LNHDA and CDR2 is SQIVND (reference sequence). The CDR3 spans 14 residues. V gave up 9 bases and J gave up 15 bases, with 27 bases separating them. The CDR3 loop reads CASQKDSGPGPLHF. The CDR3 DNA follows: TGTGCCAGCCAGAAGGATTCAGGGCCTGGGCCCTTGCATTTT.

This chain links TRBV5-6 with TRBJ2-7; 7 nucleotides line up with TRBD1. The length of the CDR3 is 14 residues. From germline, CDR1 is SGHDT and CDR2 YYEEEE. The V segment lost 3 bases and the J segment 0 bases; nucleotides outside the gene matches: 3. Here the CDR3 DNA reads TGTGCCAGCAGCTGGGACAGATCCTCCTACGAGCAGTACTTC. Protein sequence: CASSWDRSSYEQYF.

The chain recombines TRBV29-1 with TRBJ2-3; possibly TRBD2 for D (6 bases). V was cut by 0 bases and J by 11 bases, with 9 bases left in between. CDR3 length equals 11 residues. Germline CDR1 SQVTM, CDR2 ANQGSEA. CDR3 in amino acids: CSVEEAGRQYF. Here the CDR3 DNA reads TGCAGCGTTGAAGAGGCGGGGCGGCAGTATTTT.

The chain employs TRBV19 and TRBJ2-3, with 7 bases lining up with TRBD1. The CDR3 sequence is 14 residues long. V shed 1 base, J shed 5 bases, and the junction held 3 bases outside the gene matches. In germline, CDR1 is LNHDA, CDR2 SQIVND (reference sequence). The CDR3 spells CASSIGHRGDTQYF. The CDR3 nucleotides read TGTGCCAGTAGTATAGGTCACAGGGGAGATACGCAGTATTTT.

This clone was found a few times. The chain couples TRBV18 to TRBJ1-2; the D gene is possibly TRBD1 (5 bases). Germline-derived CDR1 and CDR2 are KGHSH and LQKENI. The CDR3 runs to 13 residues. The V end was cut by 3 bases, the J end by 4 bases, with 9 bases between. CDR3 region: CASSPQGAYGYTF. CDR3 DNA sequence: TGTGCCAGCTCACCTCAAGGGGCCTATGGCTACACCTTC.

This clone was counted between two and nine times. The chain recombines TRBV7-9 with TRBJ2-2, with 10 bases lining up with TRBD1. CDR3 size: 16 residues. V lost 2 bases to trimming and J lost 7 bases; unmatched junction nucleotides: 7. Germline CDR1 reads SEHNR; CDR2 reads FQNEAQ (reference sequence). The CDR3 region has the DNA TGTGCCAGCAGCTTATCAGACAGGGGGCGCGACGGGGAGCTGTTTTTT. Its translation is CASSLSDRGRDGELFF.

The V call is TRBV28, the J call TRBJ1-5, with D unresolved. V was trimmed by 6 bases and J by 5 bases, leaving 14 bases between them. CDR1 and CDR2 (germline): MDHEN, SYDVKM. The CDR3 runs to 14 residues. CDR3 bases: TGTGCCAGCAGCCTCGGGGAAAACTATCAGCCCCAGCATTTT. Translating it yields CASSLGENYQPQHF.

The genes are TRBV7-2 and TRBJ2-7; TRBD2 matches 12 bases. CDR1 SGHTA and CDR2 FQGNSA come from the germline V gene. This CDR3 comprises 14 residues. The ends lost 3 bases at V and 7 bases at J; junction bases unmatched: 4. This chain's CDR3 is CASSLTSGGQEQYF. CDR3 coding DNA: TGTGCCAGCAGCTTGACTAGCGGGGGTCAGGAGCAGTACTTC.

A word on this clone: Within the sample, other DNA sequences also encode this same CDR3. The chain couples TRBV5-1 to TRBJ1-1; D is ambiguous. V shed 0 bases and J shed 1 base, with 4 bases lying between them. The CDR3 spans 13 residues. CDR1 and CDR2 from the germline V gene are SGHRS and YFSETQ. The CDR3 sequence: CASSLGENTEAFF. For the CDR3, the DNA is TGCGCCAGCAGCTTGGGAGAGAACACTGAAGCTTTCTTT. The variable domain in full, with the rest retrieved from reference TRBV5-1 and TRBJ1-1, is KAGVTQTPRYLIKTRGQQVTLSCSPISGHRSVSWYQQTPGQGLQFLFEYFSETQRNKGNFPGRFSGRQFSNSRSEMNVSTLELGDSALYLCASSLGENTEAFFGQGTRLTVV.

The CDR3 nucleotides read TGTGCCAGTAGTGAACAGGACAGTGGCTATGGCTACACCTTC. This translates into CASSEQDSGYGYTF. The V gene is TRBV19, the J gene TRBJ1-2, with D perhaps TRBD1 (6 bases). The CDR3 covers 14 residues. The germline V gene encodes CDR1 LNHDA and CDR2 SQIVND (reference sequence). Between the trimmed V and J ends, which lost 5 bases and 4 bases, there was a span of 14 bases.

Worth noting for this clone: This CDR3 is also generated by other DNA sequences in the sample. The CDR3 loop is CASSSLAGGPETQYF. The DNA of the CDR3 is TGCGCCAGCAGCTCCTTAGCGGGGGGACCAGAGACCCAGTACTTC. The rearrangement links TRBV5-1 to TRBJ2-5; 10 nucleotides agree with TRBD2. Germline CDR1 and CDR2: SGHRS and YFSETQ. The CDR3 contains 15 residues. Germline trimming cut 3 bases from V and 4 bases from J; bases unmatched to any gene: 6.

V usage is TRBV18 and J usage is TRBJ2-7, with 12 bases lining up with TRBD1. Germline V CDR1 and CDR2: KGHSH, LQKENI. CDR3 length: 16 residues. V lost 1 base, J lost 3 bases, and 4 bases stayed unmatched. Here the CDR3 DNA reads TGTGCCAGCTCACCACTCGGGACAGGGGGCAACTACGAGCAGTACTTC. This sequence encodes CASSPLGTGGNYEQYF.

This clone is a singleton in its sample. The chain employs TRBV30 and TRBJ1-5; TRBD1 might be the D (5 bases). Germline V gene lookup returns CDR1 GTSNPN and CDR2 SVGIG (reference sequence). CDR3 size: 15 residues. V lost 4 bases and J lost 3, with 16 bases in between. CDR3 coding DNA: TGTGCCTGGACCAGGGAAGGAGTTACCAATCAGCCCCAGCATTTT. Protein product: CAWTREGVTNQPQHF.

J is TRBJ2-7 and V is TRBV9; 13 bases fit TRBD2. CDR1 SGDLS and CDR2 YYNGEE come from the germline V gene. Trimming at V came to 3 bases and at J to 2 bases, leaving 5 bases not matched to a gene. The CDR3 extends over 16 amino acids. The CDR3 DNA reads TGTGCCAGCAGCGGCGGGACTAGCGGGGCGCCCTACGAGCAGTACTTC. The encoded protein is CASSGGTSGAPYEQYF.

This clone was counted once. V and J are TRBV6-5 and TRBJ1-3, with D hard to call. From germline, CDR1 is MNHEY and CDR2 SVGAGI. The CDR3 is 13 amino acids. V lost 6 bases, J lost 4 bases, and 10 bases lay in between. The chain's CDR3 is CASSRGTGNTIYF. CDR3 bases: TGTGCCAGCAGCCGCGGAACCGGAAACACCATATATTTT.

This chain connects TRBV6-4 to TRBJ1-6; D is undetermined. Germline V lookup: CDR1 MRHNA, CDR2 SNTAGT. Trimming left V 2 bases short and J 7 bases short, with 12 bases between. CDR3 length equals 15 residues. Written as DNA, the CDR3 is TGTGCCAGCAGTGACACCAGTGGTATGAATTCACCCCTCCACTTT. Translating gives CASSDTSGMNSPLHF.